This record looks at one T cell receptor beta chain sequence and its context. Some clones are missing from TCRdb's copy, which holds only in-frame ones; the method was immunoSEQ multiplex PCR. This sample yields 150,000 to 200,000 clones, of which around 77% are seen a single time; about 7% belongs to the top ten. CDR1 is SNHLY and CDR2 is FYNNEI in the germline V gene. J gave up 4 bases and V 2 bases, and 12 bases lay outside the gene matches. The CDR3 loop spans 17 amino acids. The entry originates in a study of blood T cell repertoires in COVID-19. Study at large: The United States, Italy and Spain supplied acute and convalescent COVID-19 samples. In each case, the material was cDNA or gDNA derived from T cells, B-cell-depleted T cells, or PBMCs.

The sequenced sample was peripheral blood. The source is a man in his 70s with active or convalescent COVID-19. The J gene is TRBJ1-2, the V gene TRBV2, with 8 bases lining up with TRBD1. CDR3 sequence reads: CASSELGQGGLIYGYTF. As DNA, the CDR3 is TGTGCCAGCAGTGAACTAGGACAGGGAGGTTTGATCTATGGCTACACCTTC. Full variable domain (remainder filled in from reference TRBV2 and TRBJ1-2): EPEVTQTPSHQVTQMGQEVILRCVPISNHLYFYWYRQILGQKVEFLVSFYNNEISEKSEIFDDQFSVERPDGSNFTLKIRSTKLEDSAMYFCASSELGQGGLIYGYTFGSGTRLTVV.